The following is a T cell receptor (beta chain) sequence with its context. Antigen unknown. CDR1 is SGDLS, CDR2 YYNGEE, per germline. CDR3 size: 16 residues. With 3 bases clipped from V and 0 bases from J, the junction kept 4 bases outside the gene matches. The record originates from a study of T cell clonotyping in hematopoietic cell transplantation. Study results and caveats: At the given depth, recipient repertoires were over 95% de novo clonotypes.

This table comes from immunoSEQ multiplex PCR, and its TCRdb copy is limited to in-frame clones, with some not included. The profile shows over 10,000 clones, about nine tenths of them singletons. Sequencing was done on a sample of peripheral blood mononuclear cells. The TCR comes from a man aged 25 to 40 in good health. Some clones in this sample may be carry-over from other donors' samples. This chain uses TRBV9 with TRBJ1-5; 9 nucleotides align to TRBD1. The CDR3 is CASSAGTGYSNQPQHF. The CDR3 nucleotides read TGTGCCAGCAGCGCCGGGACAGGGTATAGCAATCAGCCCCAGCATTTT.